This T cell receptor (beta chain) was sequenced in a study of OX40 agonist ivuxolimab in advanced cancers. At the level of the whole study: Ivuxolimab was a fully human IgG2 agonistic monoclonal antibody targeting the costimulatory receptor OX40 (CD134). Intravenous ivuxolimab was administered to patients every 2 weeks at six dose levels: 0.01, 0.1, 0.3, 1.5, 3 and 10 mg/kg. Of the roughly 50 dose-escalation patients, hepatocellular carcinoma was present in approximately 20, melanoma in approximately 15, renal cell carcinoma in 9 and head and neck cancer in 9. In the dose-escalation cohort, around four fifths of patients were male, and the mean age was about 55 years, with a range of roughly 23 to 85. Patients were allowed to have had prior anti-PD-1, anti-PD-L1 or anti-CTLA-4 therapy, and 40% of the dose-escalation patients had been treated with checkpoint inhibitors. Partial responses were achieved by three dose-escalation patients, of whom one had hepatocellular carcinoma and two had cutaneous melanoma. Peripheral TCRbeta sequencing aimed to test whether ivuxolimab altered TCR sequence diversity and caused clonal T-cell expansion. The paper describes the monotherapy dose-escalation part (N ≈ 52 patients) of the phase I trial of ivuxolimab.

Worth noting for this clone: What this receptor recognizes is not known. No base quality values were provided; no much bigger clone lies one nucleotide off.

Overall study results and their limits: The antigen specificity of the clonally expanded peripheral T cells was not determined. In the 0.1-3.0 mg/kg groups, partial responders were among the patients with the lowest normalized peripheral clonal expansion, particularly in CD8+ T cells. Low levels of normalized T-cell clonal expansion were also seen in some patients who did not respond. At doses of 0.1 to 3.0 mg/kg, clonal expansion of both CD4+ and CD8+ blood T cells was observed from baseline to week 6. After ivuxolimab, CD8+ T cells had more expanded clones than CD4+ T cells on average.

The cysteine opens and the phenylalanine closes a CDR3 of 18 amino acids. Only the CDR3 part of the read is kept: 54 bases, read in frame from the first base. The V end gives up 0 bases and the J end 0 bases, leaving 7 bases in the junction not matched to a gene. CDR1 ENHRY and CDR2 SYGVKD were looked up in the germline V gene. Genomic DNA was extracted from sorted cells for sequencing of the TCRbeta CDR3 region. The immunoSEQ Assay was used for sequencing of TCRbeta CDR3 regions. This immuneACCESS table, as held by TCRdb, lists in-frame sequences with V and J called but not all clones. Of the missing ones, under half trace to an unresolved V gene in checked studies; the others have no known cause. Recorded for this sample are under 90,000 clones; approximately 85% of them occurred a single time. About 0.22% of the sample goes to the ten largest clones. The trial excluded patients who had a history of autoimmune disease or who were on systemic immunosuppression. Peripheral blood for TCR sequencing was collected from all dose cohorts at baseline, on cycle 4 day 1, and on cycle 7 day 1. The samples were drawn from a first-in-human, open-label, multicenter phase I dose-escalation trial of ivuxolimab. The trial enrolled adults with locally advanced or metastatic head and neck squamous cell, hepatocellular, melanoma or renal cell carcinoma. Before TCR sequencing, CD4+ T cells and CD8+ T cells were sorted from peripheral blood as separate populations.

The sequence links TRBV10-3 to TRBJ1-2; 10 junctional bases match TRBD1. This specimen was CD4+ or CD8+ T cells sorted from blood, taken in a trial of the OX40 agonist ivuxolimab. The receptor was derived from an adult with an advanced solid tumor such as melanoma, head and neck, liver or kidney cancer. The CDR3 protein: CAISESYRTGGPNYGYTF. Here is the DNA: TGTGCCATCAGTGAGTCGTATAGGACAGGGGGACCTAACTATGGCTACACCTTC.